The present TCR beta chain was sequenced within a study of blood T cell repertoires in COVID-19. Trimming removed 3 bases from V and 5 bases from J, with 11 bases in between. Germline V CDR1 and CDR2: MNHEY, SVGAGI. CDR3 length: 15 amino acids. How the authors handled the data: Reference gene primer amplification yielded estimated nucleated cell counts. Measured with immunoSEQ multiplex PCR; TCRdb has only the in-frame clones, and not every one. V, J and clone size are those of that table, while D and trimming were read from the DNA. The table includes approximately 300,000 clones, 80% to 95% detected once. Patients from Seattle were sampled longitudinally, starting during active infection.

Sequencing was done on a sample of peripheral blood. The V call is TRBV6-5, the J call TRBJ1-6; tentatively, D is TRBD1 (5 bases). This clonotype was obtained from a woman between 25 and 40 years old with COVID-19, enrolled during active disease. CDR3 nucleotides: TGTGCCAGCAGTTATAGGAGGGGCGATAATTCACCCCTCCACTTT. Translating gives CASSYRRGDNSPLHF.